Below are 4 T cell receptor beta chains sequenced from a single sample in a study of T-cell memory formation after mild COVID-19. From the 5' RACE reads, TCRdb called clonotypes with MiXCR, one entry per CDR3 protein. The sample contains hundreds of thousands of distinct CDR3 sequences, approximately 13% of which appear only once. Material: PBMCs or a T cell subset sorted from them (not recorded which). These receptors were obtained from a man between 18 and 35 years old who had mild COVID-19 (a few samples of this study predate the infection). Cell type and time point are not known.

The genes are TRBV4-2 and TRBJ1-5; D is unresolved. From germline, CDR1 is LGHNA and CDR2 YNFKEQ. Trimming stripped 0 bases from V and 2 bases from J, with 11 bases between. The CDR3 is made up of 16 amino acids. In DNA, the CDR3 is TGTGCCAGCAGCCAAGAACCCGCAGAGGGCAATCAGCCCCAGCATTTT. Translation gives CASSQEPAEGNQPQHF.

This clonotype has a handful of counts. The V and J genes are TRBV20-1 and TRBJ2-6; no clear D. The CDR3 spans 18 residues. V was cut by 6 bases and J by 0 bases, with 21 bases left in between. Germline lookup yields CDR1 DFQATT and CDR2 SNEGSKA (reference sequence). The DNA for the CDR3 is TGCAGTGCCAAGAGGTCGGGCAATTACCTCTCTGGGGCCAACGTCCTGACTTTC. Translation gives CSAKRSGNYLSGANVLTF.

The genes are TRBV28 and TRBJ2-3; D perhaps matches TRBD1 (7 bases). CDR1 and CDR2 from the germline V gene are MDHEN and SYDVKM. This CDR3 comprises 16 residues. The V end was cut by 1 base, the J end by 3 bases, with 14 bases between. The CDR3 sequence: CASSLYRGGVTDTQYF. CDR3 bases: TGTGCCAGCAGTTTATACAGGGGAGGTGTAACAGATACGCAGTATTTT.

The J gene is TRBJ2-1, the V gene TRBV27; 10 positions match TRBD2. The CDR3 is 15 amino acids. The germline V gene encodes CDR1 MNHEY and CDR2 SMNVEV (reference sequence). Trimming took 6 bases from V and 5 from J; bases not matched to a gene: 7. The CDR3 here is CASSSIAGGHNEQFF. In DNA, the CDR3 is TGTGCCAGCAGCTCAATAGCGGGGGGACACAATGAGCAGTTCTTC.